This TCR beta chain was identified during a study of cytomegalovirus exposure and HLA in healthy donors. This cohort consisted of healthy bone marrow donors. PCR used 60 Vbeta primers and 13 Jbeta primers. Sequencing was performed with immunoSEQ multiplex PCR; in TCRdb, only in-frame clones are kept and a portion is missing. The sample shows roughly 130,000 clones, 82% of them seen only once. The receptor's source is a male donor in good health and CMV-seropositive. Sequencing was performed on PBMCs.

The CDR3 region has the DNA TGTGCCAGCAGCGTCGGGACTAGCGGGAGAAATGAGCAGTTCTTC. This gives the protein CASSVGTSGRNEQFF. The genes are TRBV9 and TRBJ2-1, with 14 bases aligning to TRBD2. Germline CDR1 SGDLS, CDR2 YYNGEE. The V and J ends lost 2 bases and 7 bases, in that order; junction bases with no gene match: 2. The CDR3 sequence is 15 residues long.